This T cell receptor (beta chain) was obtained from a study of regulatory T cells in long-lasting Graves disease. Study-level results: Persistent Graves' cases showed lower TCR diversity than newly diagnosed cases.

Germline-derived CDR1 and CDR2 are MNHNS and SASEGT. There are 14 residues in the CDR3. The V and J ends lost 7 bases and 1 base respectively, with 13 bases between them. To make TCR beta libraries, researchers used iRepertoire HTBI primers and Arm-PCR of CDR3 regions. TCRdb reprocessed the multiplex PCR reads with MiXCR, giving one entry per CDR3 protein. The table includes about 460,000 distinct CDR3 sequences, approximately 23% detected once. In its sample, this clonotype was seen a few times. Its antigen is unidentified. Time point in this sample: persistent/refractory GD, antithyroid drugs over 5 years with positive TRAb. Construction of the TCR library relied on RNA isolated from PBMCs.

This receptor was identified in a female donor with Graves disease. This chain links TRBV6-1 with TRBJ1-2, with D tentatively TRBD1 (6 bases). Source: peripheral blood mononuclear cells (PBMCs), taken when the disease was refractory, from a patient treated with antithyroid drugs. CDR3 amino acids: CASKGGGSNYGYTF. The CDR3 region has the DNA TGTGCCAGCAAGGGGGGCGGCAGTAACTATGGCTACACCTTC.